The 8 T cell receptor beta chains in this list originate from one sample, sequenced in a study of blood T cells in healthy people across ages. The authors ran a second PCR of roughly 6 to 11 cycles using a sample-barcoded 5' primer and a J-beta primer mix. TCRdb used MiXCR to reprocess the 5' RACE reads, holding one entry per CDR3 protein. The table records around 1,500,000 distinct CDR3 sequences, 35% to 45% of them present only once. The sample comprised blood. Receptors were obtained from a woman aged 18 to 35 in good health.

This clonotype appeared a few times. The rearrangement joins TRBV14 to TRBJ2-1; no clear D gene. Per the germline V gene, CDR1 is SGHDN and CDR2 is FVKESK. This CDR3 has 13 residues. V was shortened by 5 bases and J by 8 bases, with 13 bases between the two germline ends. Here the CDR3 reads CASSTARTDEQFF. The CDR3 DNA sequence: TGTGCCAGCAGCACCGCTAGAACTGATGAGCAGTTCTTC.

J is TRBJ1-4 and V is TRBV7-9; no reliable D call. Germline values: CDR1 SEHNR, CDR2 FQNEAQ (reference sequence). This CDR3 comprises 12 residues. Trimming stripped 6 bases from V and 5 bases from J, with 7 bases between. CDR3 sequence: CASRRENEKLFF. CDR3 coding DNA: TGTGCCAGCAGAAGGGAGAATGAAAAACTGTTTTTT. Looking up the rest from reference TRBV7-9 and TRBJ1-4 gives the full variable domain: DTGVSQNPRHKITKRGQNVTFRCDPISEHNRLYWYRQTLGQGPEFLTYFQNEAQLEKSRLLSDRFSAERPKGSFSTLEIQRTEQGDSAMYLCASRRENEKLFFGSGTQLSVL.

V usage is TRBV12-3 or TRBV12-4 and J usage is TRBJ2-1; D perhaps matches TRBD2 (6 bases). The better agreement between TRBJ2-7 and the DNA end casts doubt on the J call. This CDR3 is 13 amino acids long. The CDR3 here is CASRGAPYNEQYF. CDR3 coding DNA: TGTGCCAGCCGCGGGGCACCTTACAATGAGCAGTACTTC.

CDR3: CASKRTEYSGNTIYF. Written as DNA, the CDR3 is TGTGCCAGCAAGAGGACCGAATACTCTGGAAACACCATATATTTT. The V and J genes are TRBV6-5 and TRBJ1-3; no definite D call. Germline CDR1 is MNHEY and CDR2 is SVGAGI. This CDR3 region has 15 residues. Trimming cost V 7 bases and J 0 bases, with 13 bases left between them.

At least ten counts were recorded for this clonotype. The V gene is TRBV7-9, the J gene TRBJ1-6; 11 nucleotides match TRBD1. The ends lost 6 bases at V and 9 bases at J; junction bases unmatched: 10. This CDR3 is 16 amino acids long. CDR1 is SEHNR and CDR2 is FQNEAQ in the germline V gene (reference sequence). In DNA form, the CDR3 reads TGTGCCAGCAGGCGGACAGGGGGCTCTAACTCTTCACCCCTCCACTTT. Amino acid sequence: CASRRTGGSNSSPLHF. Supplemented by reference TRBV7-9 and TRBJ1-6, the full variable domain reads DTGVSQNPRHKITKRGQNVTFRCDPISEHNRLYWYRQTLGQGPEFLTYFQNEAQLEKSRLLSDRFSAERPKGSFSTLEIQRTEQGDSAMYLCASRRTGGSNSSPLHFGNGTRLTVT.

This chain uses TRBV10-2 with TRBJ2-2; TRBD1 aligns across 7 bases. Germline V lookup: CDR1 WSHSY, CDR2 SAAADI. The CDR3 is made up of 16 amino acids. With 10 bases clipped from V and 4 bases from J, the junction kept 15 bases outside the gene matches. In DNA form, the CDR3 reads TGCGCCACCCAAAACCGGACAGGAAAAGTCACCGGGGAGCTGTTTTTT. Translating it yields CATQNRTGKVTGELFF.

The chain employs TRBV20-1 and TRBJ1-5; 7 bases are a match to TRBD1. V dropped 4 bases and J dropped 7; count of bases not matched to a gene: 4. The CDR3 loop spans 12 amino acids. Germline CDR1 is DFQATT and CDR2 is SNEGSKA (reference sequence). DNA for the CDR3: TGCAGTGCTACGACAGGGTCGCAGCCCCAGCATTTT. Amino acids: CSATTGSQPQHF.

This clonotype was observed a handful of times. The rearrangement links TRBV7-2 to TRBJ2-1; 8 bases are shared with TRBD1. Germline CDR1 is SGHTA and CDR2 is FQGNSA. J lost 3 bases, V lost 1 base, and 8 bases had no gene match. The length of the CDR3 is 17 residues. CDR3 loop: CASSLGADRGGYNEQFF. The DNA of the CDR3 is TGTGCCAGCAGCTTAGGGGCCGACAGGGGAGGCTACAATGAGCAGTTCTTC.